A selection of T cell receptor beta chains follows, all from one sample in a study of neoadjuvant anti-PD-1 for oral cavity cancer. Only in-frame clones appear in the TCRdb table, and some are missing; sequencing was by immunoSEQ multiplex PCR. This sample has about 15,000 clones; about 61% occur once, and the top ten carry about 3%. This material consisted of PBMCs, taken before nivolumab (anti-PD-1) treatment. The receptors shown here come from a person aged 40 to 85 with oral cavity squamous cell carcinoma. The CDR3 runs from the conserved cysteine through the conserved F or W. A D gene is named only where the DNA matches it firmly. Some rows mark clone size as missing; the rest say once, few, many or name a class of expanded clone.

J gene	V gene	clone size	D gene	CDR3 DNA	CDR3 protein
TRBJ2-2	TRBV30	-	-	TGTGCCTGGAGTGTGAGAGGGAGCTCTAACACCGGGGAGCTGTTTTTT	CAWSVRGSSNTGELFF
TRBJ2-7	TRBV2	-	TRBD1	TGTGCCAGCAGTGGGACAGGGCTAGGGTCTGTGAGGTACGAGCAGTACTTC	CASSGTGLGSVRYEQYF
TRBJ2-2	TRBV11-2	-	TRBD1	TGTGCCAGCAGCGAACAGGGGGCTGGCGGGGAGCTGTTTTTT	CASSEQGAGGELFF
TRBJ1-2	TRBV7-3	-	-	TGTGCCAGCAGCTTAATGGGCGGTACTAACTATGGCTACACCTTC	CASSLMGGTNYGYTF
TRBJ2-7	TRBV5-1	-	TRBD2	TGCGCCAGCAGAACTAGCGGGAGTTCCACCTACGAGCAGTACTTC	CASRTSGSSTYEQYF
TRBJ2-2	TRBV19	-	-	TGTGCCAGTAGTTGGGGAAACACCGGGGAGCTGTTTTTT	CASSWGNTGELFF
TRBJ1-2	TRBV28	-	-	TGTGCCAGCAGTTTAGCGTCAGGGGTTCGAGGCTACACCTTC	CASSLASGVRGYTF
TRBJ2-3	TRBV10-3	-	-	TGTGCCATCAGTGATCCCCCTCCTGATACGCAGTATTTT	CAISDPPPDTQYF
TRBJ1-1	TRBV6-5	once	-	TGTGCCACCAGGGTACTTATGAACACTGAAGCTTTCTTT	CATRVLMNTEAFF
TRBJ1-2	TRBV7-9	few	TRBD1	TGTGCCAGCAGCCCCAGACAGGGCGATGGCTACACCTTC	CASSPRQGDGYTF
TRBJ2-1	TRBV28	few	TRBD2	TGTGCCAGCAGTTTGACTAGCGGATACAATGAGCAGTTCTTC	CASSLTSGYNEQFF
TRBJ2-1	TRBV7-8	few	-	TGTGCCAGCACGGCTTTAAGGACAGACAATGAGCAGTTCTTC	CASTALRTDNEQFF
TRBJ2-7	TRBV4-1	-	-	TGCGCCAGCAGCCTCTATCCTCTCGACGAGCAGTACTTC	CASSLYPLDEQYF
TRBJ2-1	TRBV7-3	-	TRBD2	TGTGCCAGCAGCTTAACCGCCGGGACTAGCGGGAGTTACAATGAGCAGTTCTTC	CASSLTAGTSGSYNEQFF
TRBJ2-7	TRBV7-9	-	TRBD1	TGTGCCAGCAGTTGGGACAGGGCCTACGAGCAGTACTTC	CASSWDRAYEQYF
TRBJ2-1	TRBV10-2	-	TRBD2	TGCGCCAGCAAACATAGCGGGAGTGAGCAGTTCTTC	CASKHSGSEQFF
TRBJ2-4	TRBV28	-	TRBD2	TGTGCCAGCAGTCTCCCCCTAGCGGGAGGAAATAGTGTCAAAAACATTCAGTACTTC	CASSLPLAGGNSVKNIQYF
TRBJ1-5	TRBV6-1	few	-	TGTGCCAGCAGTGAACAGGGGTCGGGCAATCAGCCCCAGCATTTT	CASSEQGSGNQPQHF
TRBJ1-3	TRBV7-8	-	-	TGTGCCAGCAGCCCCCGCGCGGGACGGGACTCTGGAAACACCATATATTTT	CASSPRAGRDSGNTIYF
TRBJ1-5	TRBV28	-	-	TGTGCCAGCACTAAGCGAGGCCTTCGCAATCAGCCCCAGCATTTT	CASTKRGLRNQPQHF
TRBJ2-7	TRBV5-1	-	TRBD1	TGCGCCAGCAGCTTGGCCCCGACAGGGGAGGCGTACGAGCAGTACTTC	CASSLAPTGEAYEQYF
TRBJ1-5	TRBV27	-	TRBD1	TGTGCCAGCAGTCCCCCGGACAGGTCGAGCAATCAGCCCCAGCATTTT	CASSPPDRSSNQPQHF
TRBJ1-4	TRBV30	-	TRBD1	TGTGCCTGGAGTGTCGACAGGGTGGGGGATAATGAAAAACTGTTTTTT	CAWSVDRVGDNEKLFF
TRBJ2-7	TRBV6-5	-	-	TGTGCCAGCAGTGTGGACAGCTTTGGTTACGAGCAGTACTTC	CASSVDSFGYEQYF
TRBJ2-7	TRBV10-2	-	-	TGCGCCAGCAGTTCCTTCTACGAGCAGTACTTC	CASSSFYEQYF
TRBJ2-5	TRBV19	-	-	TGTGCCAGTAGTCCCGGGGGAGGAGGGACCCAGTACTTC	CASSPGGGGTQYF
TRBJ2-2	TRBV29-1	-	TRBD2	TGCAGCGTTGAAATCGTAGCGGGAGGAGTCTCCGGGGAGCTGTTTTTT	CSVEIVAGGVSGELFF
TRBJ1-5	TRBV28	few	-	TGTGCCAGCAGTTCCCAGCTTAATAGCAATCAGCCCCAGCATTTT	CASSSQLNSNQPQHF
TRBJ2-1	TRBV6-6	-	-	TGTGCCAGCGCCTGGGCCCTATACAATGAGCAGTTCTTC	CASAWALYNEQFF
TRBJ2-5	TRBV5-1	-	-	TGCGCCAGCAGTGTATACGAACGGTCCCAAGAGACCCAGTACTTC	CASSVYERSQETQYF
TRBJ2-1	TRBV6-1	once	TRBD2	TGTGCCAGCAGCCAGAGTAGCGGGACCGTCTGGGAGCAGTTCTTC	CASSQSSGTVWEQFF